This TCR beta chain comes out of a study of T cell clonality in common variable immunodeficiency. TCRdb keeps only in-frame clones here, not all; method: immunoSEQ multiplex PCR. Observed in the sample are approximately 75,000 clones, none of them singletons. This TCR was sampled from a person aged 18 to 75 in good health. The sequenced material came from peripheral blood mononuclear cells.

CDR3 region: CASSLDGEWTDTQYF. The sequenced part of the CDR3 DNA is TGTGCCAGCAGCTTAGACGGGGAGTGGACAGATACG. The chain couples TRBV7-9 to TRBJ2-3, with a weak D call TRBD2 (5 bases). The sequence runs out 3 residues before the end of the CDR3; the remainder is reconstructed from the germline J gene. The CDR3 totals 15 residues. V gave up 1 base and J gave up 3 bases, with 11 bases separating them. Germline V gene sequence: CDR1 SEHNR, CDR2 FQNEAQ (reference sequence).